This TCR beta chain was observed in a study of human T cells and chemical hapten exposure (dated by TCRdb to about 2021). Study-wide context: For sensitization, 2% DPC in acetone was applied to a roughly 2 cm by roughly 2 cm area of upper inner arm skin. Throughout the study period of about 25 weeks, patients also received therapeutic DPC doses to the scalp every week. Patch testing was done on the upper back using Finn chambers containing 0.01% DPC, and results were scored after 6 days according to International Contact Dermatitis Research Group standards. Most of the patients in the cohort were female, and the cohort covered alopecia areata with under or over 50% scalp involvement, alopecia totalis and alopecia universalis. Libraries were pooled for sequencing, and per-sample TCR yields varied mainly because of small differences in library volumes within the pool. The study tracked peripheral blood TCR repertoire changes in vivo during primary and secondary sensitization to the hapten diphenylcyclopropenone (DPC) in alopecia patients. Blood was sampled from patients pre-sensitization (week 0) and at 2, 6 and about 24 weeks after DPC sensitization. For TCR sequencing, blood came from 25 to 35 alopecia patients at anywhere from one to four time points (pre-sensitization, 2, 6 and 24 weeks). Results the study describes overall, beyond this receptor: Because every patient had alopecia, a presumed autoimmune disease, the patients' immune response might differ from that of healthy individuals. Compared with pre-sensitization or healthy control sets, expanded TCRs formed significantly more large CDR3 similarity clusters, which is consistent with antigen-driven responses. After repeated subsampling, changes were observed in the strength of the expansion versus patch-test correlation and in the threshold at which the correlation became significant. The number of PT1 expanded TCRs positively correlated with patch test score, significant at thresholds 8, 16 and 32 but not 4. No change with DPC sensitization was found in the number of TCRs above 1 in 1000 frequency, and no evidence of global repertoire structure alterations was found.

The V end loses 4 bases and the J end loses 0 bases, and a stretch of 10 bases separates them. Per the germline V gene (reference sequence), LGHDT is the CDR1 and YNNKEL is the CDR2. The CDR3 numbers 16 residues from cysteine through phenylalanine. Just the 48-base CDR3 DNA is kept, in frame starting at base 1. The time point label on this specimen signifies: pre-sensitization, week 0. In light of the paper, this sample's treatment or condition label describes: therapeutic diphenylcyclopropenone sensitization with weekly scalp DPC. Blood at each patch-test visit was drawn before the patch test was applied. Patients were considered eligible if aged 18 to 70, diagnosed with alopecia and deemed suitable for DPC therapy, and patients were excluded if pregnant. Total RNA was extracted from unfractionated whole blood that had been collected in Tempus Blood RNA tubes. This clonotype was seen repeatedly, ten times or more. The target of this receptor is not known. It has no much larger one-base neighbor in the sample; base qualities were not kept.

The library was obtained by RACE. The sequencer listed for this sample is NextSeq 500. During library preparation, unique molecular identifiers were attached to individual cDNA molecules so that TCRs could be counted quantitatively and reproducibly. Both TCR alpha and TCR beta chains were sequenced from each blood RNA sample. The original pipeline was this. The median number of TCRs per sample was 90,000 to 100,000, ranging from roughly 23,224 to 690,600. V, J and CDR3 annotation of the TCR reads was carried out using the Decombinator software suite. Every sample was subsampled to the same number of TCRs (28,000) for the PS versus PT1 abundance plots. TCRs were defined as expanded if absent before sensitization and observed at least eight times at the 2-week time point. TCRdb reanalyzed the raw reads on its own, using fastp at Q25 for trimming and MiXCR for clone calling, and kept in-frame beta chains. Entries are consolidated by CDR3 protein sequence, retaining the most common genes and DNA. It is TCRdb's table, rather than the study itself, that gives the V and J calls and clone size. This sample holds some 360,000 distinct CDR3 sequences; approximately 5.1% were observed only once. The top ten hold 2% to 3% of the sample.

Here the chain combines TRBV3-1 and TRBJ2-6; the D gene assignment is ambiguous. The origin of this receptor is a woman aged 45-60 years with alopecia areata. Some clones in this sample may be carry-over from other donors' samples. Sample: whole blood, taken in connection with sensitization to the hapten diphenylcyclopropenone (DPC). CDR3 sequence: CASSLNVVSGANVLTF. The nucleotides are TGTGCCAGCAGCCTGAACGTCGTCTCTGGGGCCAACGTCCTGACTTTC. Joined to the reference TRBV3-1 and TRBJ2-6 proteins, this CDR3 gives the full variable domain: DTAVSQTPKYLVTQMGNDKSIKCEQNLGHDTMYWYKQDSKKFLKIMFSYNNKELIINETVPNRFSPKSPDKAHLNLHINSLELGDSAVYFCASSLNVVSGANVLTFGAGSRLTVL.